This T cell receptor beta chain was captured in a study of cytomegalovirus exposure and HLA in healthy donors. For the study at large: In terms of ancestry, the Caucasian-associated cluster contained about 81% of the 300 to 400 genotyped donors. Overall study results and limits: Reportedly, fewer N-insertions than the approximately 700-donor mean appeared in an Asian-associated ancestry cluster in a later analysis.

The CDR3 has 15 amino acids. Germline V lookup: CDR1 SGDLS, CDR2 YYNGEE. V shed 0 bases and J shed 2 bases, with 9 bases lying between them. The PCR had 60 Vbeta and 13 Jbeta primers. Clones were sequenced by immunoSEQ multiplex PCR, and TCRdb holds only the in-frame ones, with some missing. The repertoire includes under 200,000 clones, 80% to 85% of them detected once, and 1.5% to 2% sits in the top ten. This clone was found once. The target antigen is unknown. Input material: PBMCs. The clonotype was recovered from a human donor in good health. The rearrangement joins TRBV9 to TRBJ2-1; a possible D gene is TRBD1 (5 bases). This CDR3 reads CASSVGLRAYNEQFF. The CDR3 DNA reads as TGTGCCAGCAGCGTAGGCCTCAGGGCCTACAATGAGCAGTTCTTC.